This T cell receptor beta chain stems from a study of shared clonotypes between healthy human individuals. On the study more broadly: Donors had three CD4 naive, three CD4 memory, two CD8 naive and one CD8 memory plate apiece. Study findings and constraints: Sequencing depth was expected to influence donor clonotype sharing. The study sampled only blood, and tissue repertoires likely differ.

CDR1 LNHDA and CDR2 SQIVND come from the germline V gene (reference sequence). The ends were cut back, 5 bases at V and 7 bases at J, with 14 bases in the middle. The CDR3 runs to 13 residues. Naive CD8 cells, CD45RO-negative and positively selected for CCR7, excluded terminally differentiated effector memory CD45RA+ cells. TCRdb keeps only in-frame clones here, not all; method: immunoSEQ multiplex PCR. Among some 2 million clones listed, roughly 94% were seen once. A remark on this clone: Its antigen is still unknown.

The specimen sequenced was naive CD8+ T cells sorted from blood. This TCR derives from a man aged 18-30 years in good health. V gene TRBV19 combines with J gene TRBJ1-1; D remains unclear. The CDR3 coding sequence is TGTGCCAGTAGTGGGGAGGGTATCAGTGAAGCTTTCTTT. Amino acid sequence: CASSGEGISEAFF.